This TCR beta chain was recorded in a study of cytotoxic CD8 clonotypes in ibrutinib-treated CLL. Here immunoSEQ multiplex PCR was the method, and the copy in TCRdb shows in-frame clones only, minus some. The sample includes about 25,000 clones, approximately 80% seen only once; the top ten take under 10%. Germline loops: CDR1 SGHDT, CDR2 YYEEEE. The CDR3 totals 15 residues. Trimming took 0 bases from V and 1 from J, leaving 10 bases between them. This sequence joins TRBV5-6 and TRBJ2-5, with a weak D call TRBD2 (6 bases). The starting material was PBMCs, obtained before ibrutinib treatment. The sequence was obtained from a human donor with chronic lymphocytic leukemia. CDR3 sequence reads: CASSLEGLLQETQYF. The CDR3 DNA reads as TGTGCCAGCAGCTTGGAGGGACTGCTCCAAGAGACCCAGTACTTC.